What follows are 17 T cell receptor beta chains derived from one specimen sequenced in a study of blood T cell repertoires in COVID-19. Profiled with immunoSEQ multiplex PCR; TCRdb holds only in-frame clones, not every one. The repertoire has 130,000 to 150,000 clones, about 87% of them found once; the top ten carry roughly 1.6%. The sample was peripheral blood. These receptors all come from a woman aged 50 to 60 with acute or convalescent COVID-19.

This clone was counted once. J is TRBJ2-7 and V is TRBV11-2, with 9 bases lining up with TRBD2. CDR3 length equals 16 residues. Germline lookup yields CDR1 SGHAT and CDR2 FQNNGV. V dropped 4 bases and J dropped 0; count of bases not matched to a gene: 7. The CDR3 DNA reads TGTGCCAGCAGCTCCCTAAGCGGGAGGCCCTCCTACGAGCAGTACTTC. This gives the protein CASSSLSGRPSYEQYF. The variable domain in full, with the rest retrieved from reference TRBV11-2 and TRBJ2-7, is EAGVAQSPRYKIIEKRQSVAFWCNPISGHATLYWYQQILGQGPKLLIQFQNNGVVDDSQLPKDRFSAERLKGVDSTLKIQPAKLEDSAVYLCASSSLSGRPSYEQYFGPGTRLTVT.

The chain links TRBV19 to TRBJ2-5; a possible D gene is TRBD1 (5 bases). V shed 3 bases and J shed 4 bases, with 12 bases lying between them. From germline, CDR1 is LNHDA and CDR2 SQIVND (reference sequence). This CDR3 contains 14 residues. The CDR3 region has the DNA TGTGCCAGTAGTATCGTAGGGGCCCGAGAGACCCAGTACTTC. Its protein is CASSIVGARETQYF.

CDR3 sequence (DNA): TGTGCCACCAGTGCGGGGGGGGCAGGGGCCACCGGGGAGCTGTTTTTT. Amino acid sequence: CATSAGGAGATGELFF. V and J are TRBV24-1 and TRBJ2-2; 8 bases map to TRBD2. This CDR3 is built from 16 residues. Germline V gene sequence: CDR1 KGHDR, CDR2 SFDVKD. The ends lost 5 bases at V and 4 bases at J; junction bases unmatched: 8.

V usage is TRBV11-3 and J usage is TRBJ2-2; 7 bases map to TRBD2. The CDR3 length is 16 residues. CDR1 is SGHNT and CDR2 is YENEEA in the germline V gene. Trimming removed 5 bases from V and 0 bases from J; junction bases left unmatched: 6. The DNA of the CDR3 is TGTGCCAGCAGCCCGCGGGCGGGGGCGAACACCGGGGAGCTGTTTTTT. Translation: CASSPRAGANTGELFF.

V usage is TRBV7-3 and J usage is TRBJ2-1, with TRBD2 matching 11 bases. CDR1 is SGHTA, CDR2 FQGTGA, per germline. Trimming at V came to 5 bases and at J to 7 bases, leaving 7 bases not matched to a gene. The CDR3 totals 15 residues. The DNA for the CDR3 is TGTGCCAGCAGCCCGGGACTAGCGGTAAATAATGAGCAGTTCTTC. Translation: CASSPGLAVNNEQFF.

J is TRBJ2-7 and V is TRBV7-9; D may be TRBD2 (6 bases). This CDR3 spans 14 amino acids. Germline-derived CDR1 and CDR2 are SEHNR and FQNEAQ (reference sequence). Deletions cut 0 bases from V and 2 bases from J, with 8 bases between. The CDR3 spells CASSLAGLAYEQYF. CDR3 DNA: TGTGCCAGCAGCTTAGCGGGACTGGCCTACGAGCAGTACTTC.

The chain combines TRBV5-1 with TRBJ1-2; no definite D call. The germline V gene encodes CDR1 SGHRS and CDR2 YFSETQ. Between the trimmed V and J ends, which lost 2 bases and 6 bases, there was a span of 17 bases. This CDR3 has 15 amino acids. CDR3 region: CASSFRDGGLDGYTF. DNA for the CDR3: TGCGCCAGCAGCTTCCGGGATGGCGGGTTGGATGGCTACACCTTC.

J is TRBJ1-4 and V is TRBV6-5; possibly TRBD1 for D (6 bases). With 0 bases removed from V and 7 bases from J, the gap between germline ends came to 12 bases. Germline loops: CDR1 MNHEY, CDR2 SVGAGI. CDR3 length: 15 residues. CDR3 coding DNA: TGTGCCAGCAGTTACTCGATCGGGGGGCTTGAAAAACTGTTTTTT. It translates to CASSYSIGGLEKLFF.

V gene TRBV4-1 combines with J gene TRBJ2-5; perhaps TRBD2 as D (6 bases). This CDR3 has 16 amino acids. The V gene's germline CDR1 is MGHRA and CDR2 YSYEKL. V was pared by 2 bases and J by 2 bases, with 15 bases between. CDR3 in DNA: TGCGCCAGCAGCCAAAAGGGACTTCGTACGCAAGAGACCCAGTACTTC. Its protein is CASSQKGLRTQETQYF.

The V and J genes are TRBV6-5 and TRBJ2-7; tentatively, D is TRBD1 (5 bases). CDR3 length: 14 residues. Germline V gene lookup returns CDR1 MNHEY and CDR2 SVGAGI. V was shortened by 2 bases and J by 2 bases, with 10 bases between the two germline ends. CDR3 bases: TGTGCCAGCAGTTACCTCGACAGTCCCTACGAGCAGTACTTC. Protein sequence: CASSYLDSPYEQYF.

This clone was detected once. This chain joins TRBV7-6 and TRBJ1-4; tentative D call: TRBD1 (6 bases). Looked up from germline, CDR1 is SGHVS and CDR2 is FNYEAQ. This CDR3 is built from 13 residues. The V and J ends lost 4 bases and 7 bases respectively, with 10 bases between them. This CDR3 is CASSSGGAEKLFF. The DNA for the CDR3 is TGTGCCAGCAGCTCTGGGGGGGCTGAAAAACTGTTTTTT.

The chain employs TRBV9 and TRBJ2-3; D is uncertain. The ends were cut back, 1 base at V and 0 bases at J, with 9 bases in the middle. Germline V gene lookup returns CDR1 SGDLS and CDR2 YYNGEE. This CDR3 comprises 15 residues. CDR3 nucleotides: TGTGCCAGCAGCGTATTTCGTTCTAGCACAGATACGCAGTATTTT. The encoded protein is CASSVFRSSTDTQYF.

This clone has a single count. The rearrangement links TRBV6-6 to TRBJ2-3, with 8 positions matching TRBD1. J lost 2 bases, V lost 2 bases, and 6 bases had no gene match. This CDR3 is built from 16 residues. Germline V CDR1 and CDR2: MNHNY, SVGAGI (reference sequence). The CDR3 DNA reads TGTGCCAGCAGTTACCGCCAGGGGGCGCCCACAGATACGCAGTATTTT. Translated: CASSYRQGAPTDTQYF.

CDR3 in amino acids: CASRVRGSETQYF. The CDR3 bases are TGTGCCAGTAGGGTCAGGGGGTCAGAGACCCAGTACTTC. The chain employs TRBV19 and TRBJ2-5; 7 bases are a match to TRBD1. Germline-derived CDR1 and CDR2 are LNHDA and SQIVND (reference sequence). V was pared by 6 bases and J by 4 bases, with 5 bases of the junction left unmatched. This CDR3 is built from 13 residues.

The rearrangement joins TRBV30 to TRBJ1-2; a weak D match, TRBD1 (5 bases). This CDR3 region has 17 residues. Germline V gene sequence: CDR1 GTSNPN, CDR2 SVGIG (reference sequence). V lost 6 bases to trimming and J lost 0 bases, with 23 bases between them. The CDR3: CACLPQGDLSSNYGYTF. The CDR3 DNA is TGTGCCTGTCTACCTCAGGGTGATCTTTCGTCTAACTATGGCTACACCTTC.

CDR3 amino acids: CASSGTGSGSNQPQHF. DNA of the CDR3: TGTGCCAGCTCGGGGACAGGGAGTGGAAGCAATCAGCCCCAGCATTTT. The chain is built from TRBV18 and TRBJ1-5; TRBD1 matches at 9 bases. V lost 6 bases to trimming and J lost 1 base; unmatched junction nucleotides: 7. Germline CDR1 KGHSH, CDR2 LQKENI. This CDR3 region has 16 residues.

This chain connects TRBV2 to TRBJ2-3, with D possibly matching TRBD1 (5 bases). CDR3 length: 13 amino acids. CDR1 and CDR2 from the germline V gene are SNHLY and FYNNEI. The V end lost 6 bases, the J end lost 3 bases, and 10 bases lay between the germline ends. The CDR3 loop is CASRAGLTDTQYF. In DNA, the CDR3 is TGTGCCAGCAGGGCAGGGTTGACAGATACGCAGTATTTT.